This T cell receptor (beta chain) was identified during a study of blood T cell repertoires in COVID-19. In the study overall: PBMCs, B-cell-depleted T cells, or T cells were the source of the cDNA or gDNA that made up the material.

Some clones are missing from TCRdb's copy, which holds only in-frame ones; the method was immunoSEQ multiplex PCR. The sample records 170,000 or so clones, more than 85% being singletons. The clonotype was recovered from a man in his 60s with COVID-19, enrolled during active disease. Sequencing input: peripheral blood.

The CDR3 protein is CASSSRFLTGDQPQHF. CDR3 coding DNA: TGTGCCAGCAGCTCCCGTTTTTTAACAGGGGATCAGCCCCAGCATTTT. V and J are TRBV7-2 and TRBJ1-5, with 7 bases aligning to TRBD1. Losses at the gene ends were 4 bases for V and 5 bases for J; bases not matched to a gene: 11. The germline CDR1 and CDR2 sequences are SGHTA and FQGNSA. The CDR3 contains 16 residues.